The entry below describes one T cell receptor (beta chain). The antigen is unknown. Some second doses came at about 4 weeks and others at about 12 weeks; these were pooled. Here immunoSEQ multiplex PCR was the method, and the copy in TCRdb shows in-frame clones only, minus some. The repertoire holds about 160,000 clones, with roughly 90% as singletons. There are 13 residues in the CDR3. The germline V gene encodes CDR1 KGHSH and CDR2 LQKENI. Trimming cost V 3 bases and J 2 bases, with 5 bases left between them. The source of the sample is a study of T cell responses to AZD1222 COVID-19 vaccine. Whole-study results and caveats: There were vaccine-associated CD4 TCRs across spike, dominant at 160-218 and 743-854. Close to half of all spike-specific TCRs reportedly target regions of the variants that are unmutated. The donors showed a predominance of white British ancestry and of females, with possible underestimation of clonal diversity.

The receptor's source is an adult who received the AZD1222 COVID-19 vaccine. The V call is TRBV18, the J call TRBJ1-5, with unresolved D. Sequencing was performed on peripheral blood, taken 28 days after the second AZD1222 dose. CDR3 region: CASSPRGNQPQHF. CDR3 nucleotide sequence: TGTGCCAGCTCACCTCGGGGCAATCAGCCCCAGCATTTT.